This T cell receptor (beta chain) was captured in a study of CD8+CD57+ T cells in acquired aplastic anemia listed by TCRdb under 2018. Regarding the research as a whole: DNA extracted from sorted CD4+ and CD8+ cells had a mean of about 3.2 ug, with a range of 0.2 to 27.4 ug. CD8+CD57+ expansion was defined as a frequency above the mean frequency observed in healthy subjects.

Remarks on this clonotype: Its recognized antigen is unknown. No much larger clone is present one base from it, and per-base qualities are unavailable.

V and J are truncated by 3 bases and 4 bases respectively, leaving an intervening sequence of 12 bases. Via the germline V gene (reference sequence), CDR1 is LNHDA and CDR2 SQIVND. The CDR3 goes from the cysteine to the phenylalanine over 14 residues. Only CDR3 DNA is held: 42 bases, read in frame from base 1. Profiling of TCR beta VDJ combinations and CDR3 sequences used genomic DNA as the template. TCR repertoire sequencing was run on an Illumina HiSeq 2000. In the source study's methods: Repertoire assessment relied on Simpson's diversity index, CDR3 size and DJ length profiles, and TRBV/TRBJ rearrangement plots. The most abundant DNA sequence in the deep sequencing data was defined as the immunodominant clone. CDR3 amino acid sequences were checked for sharing across subjects and were also compared against the VDJdb database and published repertoires. The public reads were reprocessed in TCRdb via fastp at Q25 and MiXCR, keeping in-frame beta chains. Each entry is one CDR3 protein sequence, shown with its most common DNA and genes. These V and J calls originate from TCRdb's pipeline instead of the authors' own analysis. Present in this sample are some 92,000 distinct CDR3 sequences, 65% to 70% of which were seen just once. The leading ten clones occupy less than 75% of the sample.

Patients chosen for sequencing had shown expansion of CD8+CD57+ cells by flow cytometry. Every patient had a diagnosis of severe acquired aplastic anemia based on International Study of Aplastic Anemia and Agranulocytosis and Camitta criteria. No patient had received any therapy when blood was sampled. In the study, sorted CD4+ and CD8+ blood T cells from patients with severe aplastic anemia and from healthy subjects underwent deep sequencing of TCR repertoires. Patients were enrolled under clinicaltrials.gov protocols 00001620, 01623167, 00001397, 00071045, 00081523 and 00961064 in the USA. Ficoll-Paque density gradient centrifugation was used to isolate peripheral blood mononuclear cells. Before DNA extraction, CD4+ and CD8+ T cells were sorted by FACS or by magnetic beads. Overall results and qualifications from the work: Between patients and healthy controls, no significant difference in CD8+ Simpson's diversity was found (P=0.060). Roughly 29 CD8+ CDR3 sequences were shared between patients and controls but appeared highly expressed in patients and within their immunodominant clones.

The chain couples TRBV19 to TRBJ1-2; the D region possibly corresponds to TRBD1 (5 bases align). This receptor was taken from a human donor with aplastic anemia. Sequenced sample: sorted CD4+, CD8+, or CD8+CD57+ T cells (not recorded which) from PBMCs. The bases read TGTGCCAGTAGTATCCAGGGTGGGTTCTATGGCTACACCTTC. This codes for CASSIQGGFYGYTF.